The entry below describes one TCR beta chain. V shed 3 bases and J 7 bases; nucleotides not matched to a gene: 7. Germline V gene sequence: CDR1 SGHNT, CDR2 YYREEE (reference sequence). This CDR3 has 15 amino acids. Using RNA transcripts as the source, TCR beta CDR3 regions were amplified. The HTBI set primed first-round TCR CDR3 RT-PCR. One entry per CDR3 protein, called by TCRdb with MiXCR from the multiplex PCR reads. The sample holds 330,000 or so distinct CDR3 sequences, roughly 19% seen once. The diagnostic basis comprised clinical symptoms, serum thyroxine and TRAb, thyroid ultrasound and orbital computed tomography. The data are from a study of T cells in Graves' hyperthyroidism and ophthalmopathy.

The V and J genes are TRBV5-4 and TRBJ1-6; the match to TRBD1 covers 7 bases. This TCR came from a man aged 50-60 years with Graves' ophthalmopathy. The sequencing input was blood. In nucleotides, the CDR3 is TGTGCCAGCAGCTATGCGGGACAGACAAATTCACCCCTCCACTTT. Protein product: CASSYAGQTNSPLHF.